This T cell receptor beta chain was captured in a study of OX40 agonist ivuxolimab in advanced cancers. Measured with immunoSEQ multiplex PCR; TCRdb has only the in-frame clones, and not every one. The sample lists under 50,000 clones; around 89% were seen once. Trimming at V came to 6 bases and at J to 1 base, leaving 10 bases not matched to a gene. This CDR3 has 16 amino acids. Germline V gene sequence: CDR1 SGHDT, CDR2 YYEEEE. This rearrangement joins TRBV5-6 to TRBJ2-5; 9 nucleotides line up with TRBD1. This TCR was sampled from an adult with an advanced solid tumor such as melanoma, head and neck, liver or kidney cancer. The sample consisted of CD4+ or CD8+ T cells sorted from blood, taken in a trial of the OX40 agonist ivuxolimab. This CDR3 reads CASTDVTGGFQETQYF. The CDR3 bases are TGTGCCAGCACCGACGTGACAGGGGGTTTCCAAGAGACCCAGTACTTC.